This TCR beta chain was sequenced for a study of T cells in Graves' hyperthyroidism and ophthalmopathy. The length of the CDR3 is 15 residues. J lost 4 bases, V lost 8 bases, and 11 bases had no gene match. The source material, RNA transcripts, was used to amplify TCR beta CDR3 regions. RT-PCR in the first round (using the HTBI primer set) targeted the TCR CDR3. Using its own MiXCR run on the multiplex PCR reads, TCRdb lists one record per CDR3 protein. This sample has fewer than 550,000 distinct CDR3 sequences, with around 22% found just once. The sequence derives from a woman younger than 45 with Graves' ophthalmopathy. The sample comprised blood. The V and J genes are TRBV12-3 or TRBV12-4 and TRBJ1-1, with 9 nucleotides matching TRBD1. The CDR3 region is CASQPSQGAGTEAFF. CDR3 bases: TGTGCCAGCCAACCCTCACAGGGGGCAGGCACTGAAGCTTTCTTT.